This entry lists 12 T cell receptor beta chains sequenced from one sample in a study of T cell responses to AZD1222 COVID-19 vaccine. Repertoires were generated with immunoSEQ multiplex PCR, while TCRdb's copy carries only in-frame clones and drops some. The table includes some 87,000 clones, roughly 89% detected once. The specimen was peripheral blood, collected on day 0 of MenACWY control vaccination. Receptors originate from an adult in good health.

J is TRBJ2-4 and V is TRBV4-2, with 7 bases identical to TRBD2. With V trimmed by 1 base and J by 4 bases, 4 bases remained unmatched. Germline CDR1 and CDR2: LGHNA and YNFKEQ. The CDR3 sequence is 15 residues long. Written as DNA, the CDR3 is TGTGCCAGCAGCCAAGGAGGAGCGGGGAAAAACATTCAGTACTTC. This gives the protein CASSQGGAGKNIQYF.

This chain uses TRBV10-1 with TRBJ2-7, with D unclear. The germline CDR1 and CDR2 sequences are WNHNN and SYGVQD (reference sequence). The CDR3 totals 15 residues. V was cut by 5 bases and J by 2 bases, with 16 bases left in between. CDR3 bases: TGCGCCAGCAGTAGACACCGCCCCCCTCCCTACGAGCAGTACTTC. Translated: CASSRHRPPPYEQYF.

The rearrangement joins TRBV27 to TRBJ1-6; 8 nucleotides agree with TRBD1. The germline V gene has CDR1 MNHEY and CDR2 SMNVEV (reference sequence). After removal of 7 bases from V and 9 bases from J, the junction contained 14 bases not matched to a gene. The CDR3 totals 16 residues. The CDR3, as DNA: TGTGCCAGCACATTGACAGGGGTTGACTTAGTTTCACCCCTCCACTTT. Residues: CASTLTGVDLVSPLHF.

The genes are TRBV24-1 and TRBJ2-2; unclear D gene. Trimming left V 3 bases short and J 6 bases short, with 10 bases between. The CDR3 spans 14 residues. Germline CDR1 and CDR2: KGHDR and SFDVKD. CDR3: CATSDPVGSGELFF. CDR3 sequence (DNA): TGTGCCACCAGTGATCCCGTGGGGTCCGGGGAGCTGTTTTTT.

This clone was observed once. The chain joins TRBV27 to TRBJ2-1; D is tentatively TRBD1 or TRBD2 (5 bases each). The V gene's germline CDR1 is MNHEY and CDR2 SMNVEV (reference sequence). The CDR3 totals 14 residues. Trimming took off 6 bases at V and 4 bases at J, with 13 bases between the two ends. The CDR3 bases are TGTGCCAGCAGCTTGGGGGACGGATACAATGAGCAGTTCTTC. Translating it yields CASSLGDGYNEQFF.

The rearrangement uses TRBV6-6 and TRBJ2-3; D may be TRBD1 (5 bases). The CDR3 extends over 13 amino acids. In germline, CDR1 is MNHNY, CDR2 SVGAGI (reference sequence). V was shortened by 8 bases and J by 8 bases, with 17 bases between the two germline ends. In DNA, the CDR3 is TGTGCCAGCGGCGAGGTCGGGCAGGGTACGCAGTATTTT. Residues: CASGEVGQGTQYF.

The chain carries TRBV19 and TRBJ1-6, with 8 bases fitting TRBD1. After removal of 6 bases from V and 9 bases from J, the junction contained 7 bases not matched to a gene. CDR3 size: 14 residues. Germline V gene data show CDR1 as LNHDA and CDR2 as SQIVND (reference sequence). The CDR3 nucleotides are TGTGCCAGTAGCCCTGCCGACAGGGGTTCACCCCTCCACTTT. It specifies CASSPADRGSPLHF.

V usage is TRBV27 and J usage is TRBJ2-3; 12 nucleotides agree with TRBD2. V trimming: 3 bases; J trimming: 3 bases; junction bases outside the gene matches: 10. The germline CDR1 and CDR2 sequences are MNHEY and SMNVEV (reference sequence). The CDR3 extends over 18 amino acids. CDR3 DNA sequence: TGTGCCAGCAGTTTCCTCCTAGCGGGGGGGAGGGGGACAGATACGCAGTATTTT. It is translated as CASSFLLAGGRGTDTQYF.

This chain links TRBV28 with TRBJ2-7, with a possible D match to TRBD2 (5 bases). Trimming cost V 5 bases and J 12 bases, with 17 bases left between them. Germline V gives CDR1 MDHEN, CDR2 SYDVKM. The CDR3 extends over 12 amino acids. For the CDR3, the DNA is TGTGCCAGCAGTCCCGGGAAGGGCGCCGGGTACTTC. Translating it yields CASSPGKGAGYF.

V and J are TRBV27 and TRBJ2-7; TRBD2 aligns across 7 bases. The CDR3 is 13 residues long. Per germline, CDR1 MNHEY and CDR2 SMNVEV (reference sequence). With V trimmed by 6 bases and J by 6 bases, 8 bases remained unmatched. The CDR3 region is CASSQSGTIEQYF. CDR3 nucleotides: TGTGCCAGCAGCCAAAGTGGGACTATCGAGCAGTACTTC.

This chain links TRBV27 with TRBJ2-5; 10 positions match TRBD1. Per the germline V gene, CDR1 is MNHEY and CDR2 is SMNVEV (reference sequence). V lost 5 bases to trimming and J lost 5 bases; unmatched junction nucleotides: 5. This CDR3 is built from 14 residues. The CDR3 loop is CASSLGTGVETQYF. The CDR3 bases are TGTGCCAGCAGTCTCGGGACAGGGGTTGAGACCCAGTACTTC.

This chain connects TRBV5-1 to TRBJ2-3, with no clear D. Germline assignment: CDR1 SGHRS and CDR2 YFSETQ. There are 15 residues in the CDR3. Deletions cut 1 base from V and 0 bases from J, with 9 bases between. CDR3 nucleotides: TGCGCCAGCAGCTTGAACAGCTATAGCACAGATACGCAGTATTTT. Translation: CASSLNSYSTDTQYF.